This TCR beta chain derives from a study of blood T cells in healthy people across ages. The CDR3 loop spans 13 amino acids. V was trimmed by 4 bases and J by 3 bases, leaving 9 bases between them. Germline V gives CDR1 MNHEY, CDR2 SVGAGI. Remarks on this clonotype: Its antigen is unidentified.

Notes on the study in general: With donor CMV status unknown, expanded clonotype changes were possibly confounded. TCR beta diversity correlated strongly with naive T cell percentage. A roughly linear age-dependent decrease characterized TCR beta diversity per million T cells.

A J-beta primer mix and a sample-barcoded 5' primer were used in a second PCR of roughly 7 to 12 cycles. The template-switch adaptor, which had 12 random nucleotides, put a tag on each cDNA molecule. TCRdb passed the 5' RACE reads through MiXCR, listing each CDR3 protein once. The data show 1.5 million or so distinct CDR3 sequences, with under 55% seen just once and about 3.8% held by the top ten. The specimen was blood. The rearrangement links TRBV6-5 to TRBJ1-1, with D possibly matching TRBD1 (6 bases). The clonotype comes from a woman younger than 35 in good health. The CDR3, as DNA: TGTGCCAGCAGTTCGAGGGGGGACACTGAAGCTTTCTTT. It yields the protein CASSSRGDTEAFF.